The 27 T cell receptor beta chains given below trace back to one sample, sequenced in a study of response to subunit inactivated influenza vaccine. TCRdb re-derived calls from the RT-PCR reads in MiXCR, one entry per CDR3 protein. The top ten clones hold over 10% of a sample with around 570,000 distinct CDR3 sequences, 7.6% of them seen once. Material: PBMCs from blood, obtained roughly 24 months after vaccination. The receptors come from a man between 50 and 70 years old who received an inactivated influenza vaccine.

This clonotype was seen many times. The chain has TRBV11-2 and TRBJ2-1; D is unresolved. This CDR3 region has 16 residues. V was pared by 2 bases and J by 5 bases, with 16 bases between. Germline V gene lookup returns CDR1 SGHAT and CDR2 FQNNGV. In DNA, the CDR3 is TGTGCCAGCAGCTTATGGATTATGGCCGGAGACAATGAGCAGTTCTTC. It is translated as CASSLWIMAGDNEQFF.

This clonotype came up many times. The V and J genes are TRBV9 and TRBJ1-1; 7 nucleotides line up with TRBD1. CDR3 length: 15 residues. With V trimmed by 2 bases and J by 2 bases, 6 bases remained unmatched. The germline gives CDR1 SGDLS, CDR2 YYNGEE. DNA of the CDR3: TGTGCCAGCAGCGTTATAGGGACAGCAAACACTGAAGCTTTCTTT. Translation gives CASSVIGTANTEAFF.

This rearrangement joins TRBV10-3 to TRBJ2-1; TRBD1 aligns across 8 bases. The CDR3 is 15 residues long. The V segment lost 3 bases and the J segment 2 bases; nucleotides outside the gene matches: 3. CDR1 is ENHRY and CDR2 is SYGVKD in the germline V gene. DNA of the CDR3: TGTGCCATCAGTGAAGGACAGGGTGCCTACAATGAGCAGTTCTTC. It specifies CAISEGQGAYNEQFF.

The rearrangement joins TRBV7-3 to TRBJ2-2; no definite D call. Germline loops: CDR1 SGHTA, CDR2 FQGTGA. This CDR3 contains 17 residues. Between the trimmed V and J ends, which lost 2 bases and 5 bases, there was a span of 18 bases. CDR3 sequence (DNA): TGTGCCAGCAGCTTAGTTCAAGGGCGCCTAGGGACCGGGGAGCTGTTTTTT. Translation gives CASSLVQGRLGTGELFF.

This clonotype was counted at least ten times. V gene TRBV5-1 combines with J gene TRBJ1-1, with 7 bases fitting TRBD1. With V trimmed by 4 bases and J by 0 bases, 9 bases remained unmatched. From germline, CDR1 is SGHRS and CDR2 YFSETQ. CDR3 length: 16 amino acids. CDR3 residues: CASSMTGLLMNTEAFF. CDR3 nucleotide sequence: TGCGCCAGCAGCATGACAGGGCTACTCATGAACACTGAAGCTTTCTTT.

Many counts were recorded for this clonotype. This sequence joins TRBV7-2 and TRBJ1-1; D gene uncertain. V lost 1 base, J lost 4 bases, and 10 bases lay in between. The CDR3 is made up of 14 amino acids. Germline V gene sequence: CDR1 SGHTA, CDR2 FQGNSA. CDR3 DNA sequence: TGTGCCAGCAGCTTAGTATCATCCGCCACTGAAGCTTTCTTT. Its protein is CASSLVSSATEAFF.

V is TRBV6-1 and J is TRBJ1-4; maybe TRBD1 (5 bases). V lost 5 bases and J 8 bases, leaving 21 bases between the germline ends. CDR1 is MNHNS, CDR2 SASEGT, per germline. CDR3 length equals 16 residues. The CDR3 region has the DNA TGTGCCAGCAGTCGCGGGGTTGCGGGGCGAAGCGAAAAACTGTTTTTT. Translating it yields CASSRGVAGRSEKLFF.

This clonotype was seen more than once but under ten times. V is TRBV20-1 and J is TRBJ1-1, with TRBD1 as a possible D gene (5 bases). This CDR3 is 13 amino acids long. Germline values: CDR1 DFQATT, CDR2 SNEGSKA (reference sequence). Trimming stripped 6 bases from V and 2 bases from J, with 13 bases between. In DNA, the CDR3 is TGCAGTGCGGGGGGGGGATACAACACTGAAGCTTTCTTT. Its translation: CSAGGGYNTEAFF.

The chain is built from TRBV21-1 and TRBJ2-1; the table's D call of TRBD2 was not tested on the DNA. TRBV21-1 is a documented pseudogene. The CDR3 sequence is 17 residues long. CDR3 loop: CASSKGEALSGYNEQFF. CDR3 coding DNA: TGTGCCAGCAGCAAAGGAGAGGCACTTAGCGGTTACAATGAGCAGTTCTTC.

The J gene is TRBJ2-6, the V gene TRBV4-3; D ambiguous. The CDR3 is 17 residues long. In germline, CDR1 is LGHNA, CDR2 YSLEER. Trimming shortened V by 0 bases and J by 4 bases, and 13 bases separated the two germline ends. CDR3 protein: CASSQEATASGANVLTF. As DNA, the CDR3 is TGCGCCAGCAGCCAAGAAGCCACCGCATCGGGGGCCAACGTCCTGACTTTC.

The rearrangement links TRBV27 to TRBJ2-5; D unclear. Trimming removed 5 bases at V and 1 base at J, with 17 bases between. CDR1 and CDR2 (germline): MNHEY, SMNVEV (reference sequence). This CDR3 comprises 16 residues. This CDR3 reads CASSASETPLQETQYF. The CDR3, as DNA: TGTGCCAGCAGTGCGTCCGAGACACCTCTCCAAGAGACCCAGTACTTC.

The rearrangement joins TRBV7-2 to TRBJ2-5, with 7 bases that match TRBD2. Trimming cost V 5 bases and J 1 base; bases outside gene matches: 13. Germline CDR1 reads SGHTA; CDR2 reads FQGNSA. This CDR3 comprises 17 residues. CDR3 amino acids: CASSRGVGLAGQETQYF. CDR3 DNA sequence: TGTGCCAGCAGCCGGGGGGTTGGGTTGGCCGGCCAAGAGACCCAGTACTTC.

This clonotype has a count of ten or more. V gene TRBV3-1 combines with J gene TRBJ2-2; D unclear. The germline V and J ends were trimmed by 1 base and 6 bases, with 6 bases remaining between them. Germline lookup yields CDR1 LGHDT and CDR2 YNNKEL (reference sequence). This CDR3 region has 13 residues. The CDR3 DNA reads as TGTGCCAGCAGCCAAGTGGTGGCCGGGGAGCTGTTTTTT. It is translated as CASSQVVAGELFF.

This clonotype was recorded a few times. The genes are TRBV7-2 and TRBJ2-5; 9 bases are shared with TRBD1. This CDR3 has 15 residues. V shed 1 base and J 3 bases; nucleotides not matched to a gene: 3. Germline loops: CDR1 SGHTA, CDR2 FQGNSA. The CDR3 loop reads CASSLGDRVKETQYF. The DNA for the CDR3 is TGTGCCAGCAGCTTAGGGGACAGGGTTAAAGAGACCCAGTACTTC.

This sequence joins TRBV20-1 and TRBJ1-6; weak D call: TRBD1 (6 bases). The CDR3 is 14 amino acids. Deletions cut 2 bases from V and 10 bases from J, with 15 bases between. CDR1 and CDR2 from the germline V gene are DFQATT and SNEGSKA (reference sequence). The CDR3 DNA is TGCAGTGCTAGAAATACAGGGCAGTACTCACCCCTCCACTTT. This encodes CSARNTGQYSPLHF.

The table lists this clonotype with a few counts. The chain combines TRBV6-5 with TRBJ1-6; D ambiguous. The CDR3 contains 14 residues. From germline, CDR1 is MNHEY and CDR2 SVGAGI. Trimming cost V 2 bases and J 9 bases, with 11 bases left between them. The CDR3, as DNA: TGTGCCAGCAGTTACGCTGGGTATCGTTCACCCCTCCACTTT. Translated, it gives CASSYAGYRSPLHF.

This clonotype has only a few counts. J is TRBJ2-3 and V is TRBV12-3 or TRBV12-4; D gene ambiguous. V shed 8 bases and J shed 3 bases, with 6 bases lying between them. The CDR3 has 11 amino acids. The CDR3 region is CASVGTDTQYF. As DNA, the CDR3 is TGTGCCAGCGTAGGGACAGATACGCAGTATTTT.

This clonotype appeared a few times. J is TRBJ1-2 and V is TRBV10-3, with 9 bases lining up with TRBD1. The V gene's germline CDR1 is ENHRY and CDR2 SYGVKD. V was clipped by 4 bases and J by 5 bases; unmatched bases: 5. This CDR3 spans 14 amino acids. The CDR3 loop is CAISAGQGPYGYTF. For the CDR3, the DNA is TGTGCCATCAGTGCGGGACAGGGACCATATGGCTACACCTTC.

This sequence joins TRBV5-5 and TRBJ1-5; unclear D gene. This CDR3 comprises 14 residues. With 1 base removed from V and 3 bases from J, the gap between germline ends came to 8 bases. CDR1 is SGHKS, CDR2 YYEKEE, per germline (reference sequence). The CDR3 coding sequence is TGTGCCAGCAGCTTGATGGGAACCAATCAGCCCCAGCATTTT. Protein product: CASSLMGTNQPQHF. The variable domain in full, with the rest retrieved from reference TRBV5-5 and TRBJ1-5, is DAGVTQSPTHLIKTRGQQVTLRCSPISGHKSVSWYQQVLGQGPQFIFQYYEKEERGRGNFPDRFSARQFPNYSSELNVNALLLGDSALYLCASSLMGTNQPQHFGDGTRLSIL.

This clonotype has a handful of counts. The chain combines TRBV4-1 with TRBJ2-1; 13 nucleotides align to TRBD2. V shed 8 bases, J shed 4 bases, and the junction held 11 bases outside the gene matches. CDR1 MGHRA and CDR2 YSYEKL come from the germline V gene. This CDR3 has 17 residues. The CDR3 region has the DNA TGCGCCAGCCGGGGACTAGCGGGAATTTTTTTATACAATGAGCAGTTCTTC. Amino acids: CASRGLAGIFLYNEQFF.

Concerning this clonotype itself: Possible read error: a much larger clone is one base away. This rearrangement joins TRBV2 to TRBJ2-5, with a possible D match to TRBD1 (5 bases). CDR1 is SNHLY and CDR2 is FYNNEI in the germline V gene. CDR3 size: 13 residues. The ends were cut back, 7 bases at V and 4 bases at J, with 13 bases in the middle. CDR3: CASKPDSRETQYF. The CDR3, as DNA: TGTGCCAGCAAGCCCGACAGCCGAGAGACCCAGTACTTC.

This chain uses TRBV9 with TRBJ2-1; 9 bases agree with TRBD2. The CDR3 sequence is 16 residues long. The ends lost 0 bases at V and 7 bases at J; junction bases unmatched: 8. Germline CDR1 and CDR2: SGDLS and YYNGEE. CDR3 nucleotides: TGTGCCAGCAGCGTAGGTCATAGCGGGAGAAGAAATGAGCAGTTCTTC. Amino acids: CASSVGHSGRRNEQFF.

This clonotype was observed a few times. The rearrangement uses TRBV4-3 and TRBJ2-7; 12 bases align to TRBD2. The CDR3 has 20 residues. V shed 0 bases and J 1 base; nucleotides not matched to a gene: 13. Germline V gives CDR1 LGHNA, CDR2 YSLEER. CDR3 residues: CASSQDLVTSGSGGSYEQYF. CDR3 nucleotides: TGCGCCAGCAGCCAAGATTTGGTGACTAGCGGGAGTGGGGGGTCCTACGAGCAGTACTTC.

This clonotype was seen more than once but under ten times. This chain uses TRBV5-6 with TRBJ2-5; TRBD1 is a possible D gene (5 bases). This CDR3 is 14 amino acids long. With 1 base removed from V and 2 bases from J, the gap between germline ends came to 9 bases. Germline V gene data show CDR1 as SGHDT and CDR2 as YYEEEE. CDR3 sequence: CASSLKGRQETQYF. The CDR3 DNA follows: TGTGCCAGCAGCTTGAAGGGGCGACAAGAGACCCAGTACTTC.

This clonotype was counted once. V is TRBV10-3 and J is TRBJ2-5; possible D gene TRBD2, 6 bases. Trimming removed 6 bases from V and 4 bases from J, with 12 bases in between. From germline, CDR1 is ENHRY and CDR2 SYGVKD. The CDR3 sequence is 13 residues long. The CDR3 loop reads CAISGSGPETQYF. DNA for the CDR3: TGTGCCATCAGCGGGAGCGGTCCAGAGACCCAGTACTTC.

This clonotype was counted many times. This sequence joins TRBV16 and TRBJ2-7; the D is unclear. V was shortened by 4 bases and J by 7 bases, with 11 bases between the two germline ends. Germline CDR1 KGHSY, CDR2 FQNENV. The CDR3 length is 12 residues. The CDR3 loop is CASSPWVGEQYF. The CDR3 DNA sequence: TGTGCCAGCAGCCCCTGGGTGGGTGAGCAGTACTTC.

This rearrangement joins TRBV20-1 to TRBJ2-1, with TRBD2 matching 9 bases. The length of the CDR3 is 15 residues. J gave up 6 bases and V 0 bases, and 6 bases lay outside the gene matches. Germline V gives CDR1 DFQATT, CDR2 SNEGSKA (reference sequence). The CDR3 sequence: CSAREWRGGRNEQFF. In DNA, the CDR3 is TGCAGTGCTAGAGAATGGCGGGGGGGCCGCAATGAGCAGTTCTTC.